These 22 T cell receptor beta chains came from one sample sequenced in a study of cytomegalovirus exposure and HLA in healthy donors. PCR employed 60 Vbeta and 13 Jbeta primers. Data came from immunoSEQ multiplex PCR; TCRdb stores just in-frame clones and leaves some out. This repertoire shows about 88,000 clones, 90% found once; its top ten account for around 2.5%. Sequenced material: PBMCs. These receptors were obtained from a young man in good health and CMV-seronegative.

The chain's CDR3 is CASRRVRGNMSNQPQHF. The CDR3 DNA reads TGTGCCAGTAGGCGAGTCCGGGGGAACATGAGCAATCAGCCCCAGCATTTT. J is TRBJ1-5 and V is TRBV28; possible D gene TRBD1, 5 bases. The CDR3 sequence is 17 residues long. With 9 bases removed from V and 1 base from J, the gap between germline ends came to 22 bases. The germline V gene has CDR1 MDHEN and CDR2 SYDVKM.

The J gene is TRBJ2-7, the V gene TRBV30; 7 positions agree with TRBD2. The junction had 3 bases not matched to a gene; V was cut back by 2 bases and J by 2 bases. The CDR3 has 13 residues. In germline, CDR1 is GTSNPN, CDR2 SVGIG (reference sequence). In DNA form, the CDR3 reads TGTGCCTGGAGTTGGGGAGGGACCTACGAGCAGTACTTC. Its translation is CAWSWGGTYEQYF. Variable domain in full (rest from reference TRBV30 and TRBJ2-7): SQTIHQWPATLVQPVGSPLSLECTVEGTSNPNLYWYRQAAGRGLQLLFYSVGIGQISSEVPQNLSASRPQDRQFILSSKKLLLSDSGFYLCAWSWGGTYEQYFGPGTRLTVT.

The rearrangement uses TRBV2 and TRBJ2-1; D unresolved. Germline CDR1 reads SNHLY; CDR2 reads FYNNEI. CDR3 length equals 15 residues. With 6 bases removed from V and 0 bases from J, the gap between germline ends came to 12 bases. CDR3 sequence reads: CASRQTSSSYNEQFF. The CDR3 DNA reads TGTGCCAGCAGGCAGACTTCAAGCTCCTACAATGAGCAGTTCTTC.

The chain carries TRBV2 and TRBJ2-5; TRBD1 matches at 8 bases. Per germline, CDR1 SNHLY and CDR2 FYNNEI. V lost 3 bases to trimming and J lost 1 base; unmatched junction nucleotides: 4. The CDR3 is made up of 15 amino acids. The CDR3 DNA reads as TGTGCCAGCAGTGACGGACAGGGCCTCCAAGAGACCCAGTACTTC. This encodes CASSDGQGLQETQYF.

The V gene is TRBV4-3, the J gene TRBJ1-1; D call uncertain. With 0 bases removed from V and 2 bases from J, the gap between germline ends came to 10 bases. CDR1 is LGHNA, CDR2 YSLEER, per germline. The CDR3 is 15 amino acids. The CDR3 here is CASSQDSLFNTEAFF. The CDR3, as DNA: TGCGCCAGCAGCCAAGATTCCCTTTTCAACACTGAAGCTTTCTTT.

The chain has TRBV28 and TRBJ2-5, with a weak D call TRBD2 (6 bases). The CDR3 consists of 15 residues. Deletions cut 2 bases from V and 5 bases from J, with 15 bases between. Germline values: CDR1 MDHEN, CDR2 SYDVKM. The CDR3 region has the DNA TGTGCCAGCAGTTTAAGGGGAGCGGGTAGCGAGACCCAGTACTTC. Translating it yields CASSLRGAGSETQYF.

The chain is built from TRBV7-3 and TRBJ2-7; 8 bases match TRBD1. The CDR3 totals 15 residues. V lost 0 bases and J lost 2; bases outside the gene matches: 3. Germline CDR1 and CDR2: SGHTA and FQGTGA. In DNA, the CDR3 is TGTGCCAGCAGCTTAACGTACAGGGGGGCCTACGAGCAGTACTTC. Translation: CASSLTYRGAYEQYF.

V and J are TRBV5-1 and TRBJ2-1; TRBD2 matches at 11 bases. With 3 bases clipped from V and 7 bases from J, the junction kept 6 bases outside the gene matches. Germline CDR1 SGHRS, CDR2 YFSETQ. The CDR3 extends over 15 amino acids. CDR3 sequence: CASSSTSGSSNEQFF. In DNA, the CDR3 is TGCGCCAGCAGCTCTACTAGCGGGAGTTCGAATGAGCAGTTCTTC.

The genes are TRBV5-1 and TRBJ2-1, with 12 bases matching TRBD1. Unmatched junction bases numbered 12, after V lost 4 bases and J lost 7 bases. Germline V lookup: CDR1 SGHRS, CDR2 YFSETQ. This CDR3 has 17 residues. DNA of the CDR3: TGCGCCAGCAGCCCCCAGCCGGGACAGGGGGCATGGAATGAGCAGTTCTTC. The encoded protein is CASSPQPGQGAWNEQFF.

In its sample, this clone was seen a few times. CDR3 amino acids: CASSSHGGAVGGNSPLHF. The CDR3 DNA reads TGTGCCAGCAGTTCCCACGGGGGTGCGGTGGGAGGGAATTCACCCCTCCACTTT. The chain carries TRBV28 and TRBJ1-6; tentatively, D is TRBD1 (5 bases). Germline values: CDR1 MDHEN, CDR2 SYDVKM. This CDR3 has 18 residues. V lost 4 bases to trimming and J lost 7 bases, with 23 bases between them.

CDR3 sequence reads: CASSFRGPRSPLHF. The CDR3 DNA sequence: TGTGCCAGCAGTTTTAGGGGGCCACGGTCACCCCTCCACTTT. The chain employs TRBV27 and TRBJ1-6; 7 bases map to TRBD1. The trim removed 3 bases at V and 10 bases at J, leaving 6 bases unmatched. Germline CDR1 is MNHEY and CDR2 is SMNVEV (reference sequence). This CDR3 is built from 14 residues.

CDR3 in amino acids: CASSLAPRGPANEKLFF. Here the CDR3 DNA reads TGCGCCAGCAGCTTGGCTCCCAGGGGGCCAGCTAATGAAAAACTGTTTTTT. This rearrangement joins TRBV5-1 to TRBJ1-4, with TRBD1 matching over 8 bases. The V segment lost 0 bases and the J segment 3 bases; nucleotides outside the gene matches: 7. The CDR3 is 17 amino acids. Looked up from germline, CDR1 is SGHRS and CDR2 is YFSETQ. The complete variable domain, with remaining parts taken from reference TRBV5-1 and TRBJ1-4, reads KAGVTQTPRYLIKTRGQQVTLSCSPISGHRSVSWYQQTPGQGLQFLFEYFSETQRNKGNFPGRFSGRQFSNSRSEMNVSTLELGDSALYLCASSLAPRGPANEKLFFGSGTQLSVL.

This clone was found once. The chain combines TRBV7-6 with TRBJ1-5; D is perhaps TRBD1 (5 bases). This CDR3 spans 16 amino acids. Looked up from germline, CDR1 is SGHVS and CDR2 is FNYEAQ. V lost 1 base to trimming and J lost 6 bases, with 16 bases between them. DNA for the CDR3: TGTGCCAGCAGCTTAGTGGCGGGGACGGTCGGTCAGCCCCAGCATTTT. It translates to CASSLVAGTVGQPQHF.

The table lists this clone with a few counts. The chain uses TRBV5-1 and TRBJ2-2; 11 nucleotides agree with TRBD2. V lost 3 bases to trimming and J lost 2 bases; unmatched junction nucleotides: 6. The CDR3 contains 17 residues. From germline, CDR1 is SGHRS and CDR2 YFSETQ. For the CDR3, the DNA is TGCGCCAGCAGCTCTCCCGGGACTAGCGGCAACACCGGGGAGCTGTTTTTT. It yields the protein CASSSPGTSGNTGELFF.

As for this clone: The same CDR3 can be traced to other DNA sequences in this sample. CDR3 sequence: CASSLAAYEQYF. In nucleotides, the CDR3 is TGTGCCAGCAGCTTGGCCGCCTACGAGCAGTACTTC. This chain uses TRBV5-6 with TRBJ2-7; D is unclear. Trimming cost V 0 bases and J 2 bases, with 3 bases left between them. This CDR3 contains 12 residues. Looked up from germline, CDR1 is SGHDT and CDR2 is YYEEEE. Full variable domain (outside the CDR3, taken from reference TRBV5-6 and TRBJ2-7): DAGVTQSPTHLIKTRGQQVTLRCSPKSGHDTVSWYQQALGQGPQFIFQYYEEEERQRGNFPDRFSGHQFPNYSSELNVNALLLGDSALYLCASSLAAYEQYFGPGTRLTVT.

The gene calls are TRBV6-5 and TRBJ2-5; no clear D. The CDR3 runs to 10 residues. Germline V lookup: CDR1 MNHEY, CDR2 SVGAGI. The V and J ends lost 10 bases and 5 bases respectively, with 8 bases between them. The CDR3 DNA follows: TGTGCCACCTTCTCGGAGACCCAGTACTTC. Protein: CATFSETQYF.

V gene TRBV7-2 combines with J gene TRBJ2-3; 10 nucleotides line up with TRBD2. The CDR3 covers 18 residues. Germline V gene lookup returns CDR1 SGHTA and CDR2 FQGNSA. The V gene end was trimmed by 4 bases and the J gene end by 3 bases; junction bases not matched to a gene: 13. CDR3 protein: CASSYWRAGGPETDTQYF. The CDR3 nucleotides read TGTGCCAGCAGCTACTGGCGAGCGGGAGGGCCTGAAACAGATACGCAGTATTTT.

The chain carries TRBV18 and TRBJ2-3; 7 bases line up with TRBD1. Germline assignment: CDR1 KGHSH and CDR2 LQKENI. The CDR3 runs 20 residues. The V gene end was trimmed by 3 bases and the J gene end by 6 bases; junction bases not matched to a gene: 24. CDR3 bases: TGTGCCAGCTCACCGCTTCCAGGGGGAAAGGGAAGGGTTTCGTCGGATACGCAGTATTTT. Translated: CASSPLPGGKGRVSSDTQYF.

This clone was seen only a few times. The V and J genes are TRBV5-6 and TRBJ1-6; 7 bases align to TRBD1. This CDR3 region has 15 residues. In germline, CDR1 is SGHDT, CDR2 YYEEEE. The ends lost 2 bases at V and 5 bases at J; junction bases unmatched: 4. CDR3 in DNA: TGTGCCAGCAGCTTACAGGGGCTAAATAATTCACCCCTCCACTTT. It encodes CASSLQGLNNSPLHF.

The V and J genes are TRBV7-2 and TRBJ2-7; no reliable D call. The germline V and J ends were trimmed by 2 bases and 1 base, with 18 bases remaining between them. CDR1 and CDR2 from the germline V gene are SGHTA and FQGNSA. The CDR3 runs to 17 residues. The CDR3 region has the DNA TGTGCCAGCAGCTTAAGCGCCGCTAGACCTAAATCCTACGAGCAGTACTTC. Translation gives CASSLSAARPKSYEQYF.

The chain employs TRBV30 and TRBJ2-1; D unresolved. Germline CDR1 reads GTSNPN; CDR2 reads SVGIG (reference sequence). Between the trimmed V and J ends, which lost 0 bases and 2 bases, there was a span of 5 bases. CDR3 length: 13 residues. The CDR3, as DNA: TGTGCCTGGAGTGTTCGGGCCTACAATGAGCAGTTCTTC. Its protein is CAWSVRAYNEQFF.

The rearrangement links TRBV28 to TRBJ1-2; 9 nucleotides match TRBD1. The CDR3 runs to 16 residues. With V trimmed by 7 bases and J by 2 bases, 11 bases remained unmatched. The germline V gene encodes CDR1 MDHEN and CDR2 SYDVKM. CDR3 residues: CASKTGTGFTNYGYTF. Here the CDR3 DNA reads TGTGCCAGCAAAACCGGGACAGGGTTTACCAACTATGGCTACACCTTC.